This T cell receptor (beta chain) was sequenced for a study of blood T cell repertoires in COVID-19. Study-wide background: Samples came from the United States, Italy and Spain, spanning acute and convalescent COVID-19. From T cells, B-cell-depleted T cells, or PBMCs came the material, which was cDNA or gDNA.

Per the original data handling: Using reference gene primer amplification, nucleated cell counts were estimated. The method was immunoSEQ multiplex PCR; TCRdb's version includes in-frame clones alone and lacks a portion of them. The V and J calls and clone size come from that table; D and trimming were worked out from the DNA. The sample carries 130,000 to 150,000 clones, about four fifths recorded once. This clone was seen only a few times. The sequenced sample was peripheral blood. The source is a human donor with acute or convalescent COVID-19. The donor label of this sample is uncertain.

The CDR3 loop is CASSALRRKVGYGYTF. The CDR3 DNA reads TGTGCCAGCAGCGCTCTCCGGAGGAAGGTCGGCTATGGCTACACCTTC. The genes are TRBV7-9 and TRBJ1-2, with no clear D. V dropped 5 bases and J dropped 4 bases, with 20 bases sitting between them. The CDR3 extends over 16 amino acids. Per the germline V gene, CDR1 is SEHNR and CDR2 is FQNEAQ (reference sequence). The full variable domain, rest sourced from reference TRBV7-9 and TRBJ1-2, is DTGVSQNPRHKITKRGQNVTFRCDPISEHNRLYWYRQTLGQGPEFLTYFQNEAQLEKSRLLSDRFSAERPKGSFSTLEIQRTEQGDSAMYLCASSALRRKVGYGYTFGSGTRLTVV.